This T cell receptor beta chain emerged from a study of blood T cell repertoires in COVID-19. In the source study's methods: Reference gene primer amplification yielded estimated nucleated cell counts. The table came from immunoSEQ multiplex PCR; TCRdb's copy has only in-frame clones and leaves some out. The DNA was the basis for D and trimming; V, J and clone size are from that table. The sample carries 60,000 to 85,000 clones, approximately 80% recorded once. This clone was found a few times. Germline V lookup: CDR1 LNHDA, CDR2 SQIVND (reference sequence). The CDR3 contains 15 residues. The J segment lost 5 bases and the V segment lost 7 bases, leaving 8 bases of the junction unmatched.

The rearrangement links TRBV19 to TRBJ2-1; 10 bases line up with TRBD2. Sequenced sample: peripheral blood. This sequence originates from a man older than 75 with acute or convalescent COVID-19. CDR3 coding DNA: TGTGCCAGTACCTTCGGCCTAGCGGGAGACAATGAGCAGTTCTTC. Encoded protein: CASTFGLAGDNEQFF.